This T cell receptor beta chain was profiled in a study of tumor-infiltrating lymphocytes in primary liver carcinoma. Looking at the study overall: Samples returned roughly 3.65 to 8 million productive TCRbeta reads, a yield that was similar across tissue types. Overall study results and limits: Significantly greater top-250-clone fractions characterized tumors relative to blood (p = 0.039).

With a constant-region primer, TCR beta cDNA was made from 500 ng of total RNA. The TCR beta library was amplified through three nested multiplex PCR rounds in a modified ARM-PCR procedure. For approximately 11 cycles apiece, the opening two PCR rounds ran with TRBV1-TRBV30 forward primers and a C-beta reverse primer. TCRdb reprocessed the multiplex PCR reads with MiXCR, giving one entry per CDR3 protein. The data show approximately 330,000 distinct CDR3 sequences, 65% seen once. Remarks on this clonotype: Its matching antigen is unknown.

In germline, CDR1 is SEHNR, CDR2 FQNEAQ (reference sequence). Trimming left V 1 base short and J 0 bases short, with 7 bases between. The CDR3 consists of 15 residues. Germline DNA was extracted alongside blood RNA, which was obtained from unsorted whole blood. The chain combines TRBV7-9 with TRBJ1-5; unclear D gene. Sequencing input: peripheral blood. The TCR originated in a man in his forties with primary liver carcinoma and hepatitis B virus infection. This CDR3 reads CASSLGPTSNQPQHF. In DNA form, the CDR3 reads TGTGCCAGCAGCTTAGGGCCAACTAGCAATCAGCCCCAGCATTTT.